These T cell receptor beta chains were read from a single sample in a study of somatic mutations in cytotoxic T cells in rheumatoid arthritis. Libraries were prepared by immunoSEQ multiplex PCR; TCRdb keeps only in-frame clonotypes and omits some of them. The sample consists of more than 15,000 clones, around 79% of them appearing once. Sequencing was performed on CD8+ T cells sorted from blood. These receptors all come from a woman aged 55-69 years in good health. Both conserved end residues are part of each CDR3. A D gene is named only where the DNA matches it firmly. Some rows mark clone size as missing; the rest say once, few, many or name a class of expanded clone.

d_call	clone_size	v_call	j_call	cdr3_aa	cdr3_nt
TRBD1	few	TRBV14	TRBJ1-1	CASSLQGANTEAFF	TGTGCCAGCAGCCTACAGGGGGCTAACACTGAAGCTTTCTTT
TRBD2	few	TRBV30	TRBJ2-1	CAWSSLAGGFYNEQFF	TGTGCCTGGAGTTCACTAGCGGGGGGCTTCTACAATGAGCAGTTCTTC
NA	once	TRBV7-9	TRBJ1-4	CASSRSAGDEKLFF	TGTGCCAGCAGCCGCTCCGCCGGAGACGAAAAACTGTTTTTT
NA	large	TRBV6-5	TRBJ1-3	CASSYGASGRRNTIYF	TGTGCCAGCAGTTACGGGGCCTCAGGGCGGAGAAACACCATATATTTT
NA	NA	TRBV27	TRBJ2-1	CASSLGDEQFF	TGTGCCAGCAGTTTAGGGGATGAGCAGTTCTTC
TRBD2	few	TRBV6-4	TRBJ2-3	CASSDSSGGADTQYF	TGTGCCAGCAGTGACTCGAGCGGGGGGGCAGATACGCAGTATTTT
NA	NA	TRBV2	TRBJ1-5	CASSEGRLSNQPQHF	TGTGCCAGCAGTGAAGGCAGGCTAAGCAATCAGCCCCAGCATTTT
NA	NA	TRBV7-6	TRBJ1-1	CASSLGKGGNTEAFF	TGTGCCAGCAGCTTAGGTAAAGGAGGGAACACTGAAGCTTTCTTT
TRBD2	NA	TRBV9	TRBJ2-1	CASSAAGLAGGWNEQFF	TGTGCCAGCAGCGCTGCGGGACTAGCGGGAGGGTGGAATGAGCAGTTCTTC
NA	NA	TRBV5-1	TRBJ2-5	CASSITRGKKETQYF	TGCGCCAGCAGCATTACTAGGGGGAAAAAAGAGACCCAGTACTTC
TRBD1	once	TRBV2	TRBJ2-2	CASSQYRDRRNTGELFF	TGTGCCAGCAGCCAGTACCGGGACAGGAGGAACACCGGGGAGCTGTTTTTT
NA	once	TRBV27	TRBJ2-7	CATSSGGNYEQYF	TGTGCCACCTCTAGTGGTGGGAACTACGAGCAGTACTTC
NA	NA	TRBV21-1	TRBJ2-1	CASSLGTGSYNEQFF	TGTGCCAGCAGCCTAGGGACAGGCTCCTACAATGAGCAGTTCTTC
TRBD1	NA	TRBV7-9	TRBJ1-4	CASSAEQGGNEKLFF	TGTGCCAGCAGCGCCGAACAGGGGGGGAATGAAAAACTGTTTTTT
NA	NA	TRBV4-2	TRBJ2-7	CASSQAGNSYEQYF	TGTGCCAGCAGCCAAGCGGGTAACTCCTACGAGCAGTACTTC